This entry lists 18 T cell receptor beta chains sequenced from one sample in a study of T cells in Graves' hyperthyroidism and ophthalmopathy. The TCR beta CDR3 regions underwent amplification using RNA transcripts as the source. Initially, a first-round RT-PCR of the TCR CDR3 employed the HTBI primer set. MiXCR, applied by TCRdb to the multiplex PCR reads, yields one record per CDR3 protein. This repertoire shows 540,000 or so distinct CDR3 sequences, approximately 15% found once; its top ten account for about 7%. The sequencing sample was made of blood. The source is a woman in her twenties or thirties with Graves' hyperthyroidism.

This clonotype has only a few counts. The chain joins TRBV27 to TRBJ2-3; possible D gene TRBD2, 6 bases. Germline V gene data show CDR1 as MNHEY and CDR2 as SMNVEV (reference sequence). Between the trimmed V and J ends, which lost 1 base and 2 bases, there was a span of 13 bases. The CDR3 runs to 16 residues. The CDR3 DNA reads TGTGCCAGCAGTTTATACGGGAGCTTCAACACAGATACGCAGTATTTT. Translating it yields CASSLYGSFNTDTQYF.

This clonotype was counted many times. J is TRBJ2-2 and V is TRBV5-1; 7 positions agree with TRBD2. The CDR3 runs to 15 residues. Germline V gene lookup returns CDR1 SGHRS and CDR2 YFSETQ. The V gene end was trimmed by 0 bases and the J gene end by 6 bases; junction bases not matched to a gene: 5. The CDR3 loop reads CASSLAASGPGELFF. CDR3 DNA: TGCGCCAGCAGCTTGGCGGCTAGCGGTCCCGGGGAGCTGTTTTTT.

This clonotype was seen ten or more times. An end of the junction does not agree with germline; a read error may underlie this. CDR3 loop: CASTLATGEGETQYF. Written as DNA, the CDR3 is TGTGCCAGCACCTTAGCGACAGGGGAAGGCGAGACCCAGTACTTC. The chain carries TRBV7-9 and TRBJ2-5, with 8 positions matching TRBD1. The CDR3 is made up of 15 amino acids. Germline V lookup: CDR1 SEHNR, CDR2 FQNEAQ (reference sequence). Variable domain in full (rest from reference TRBV7-9 and TRBJ2-5): DTGVSQNPRHKITKRGQNVTFRCDPISEHNRLYWYRQTLGQGPEFLTYFQNEAQLEKSRLLSDRFSAERPKGSFSTLEIQRTEQGDSAMYLCASTLATGEGETQYFGPGTRLLVL.

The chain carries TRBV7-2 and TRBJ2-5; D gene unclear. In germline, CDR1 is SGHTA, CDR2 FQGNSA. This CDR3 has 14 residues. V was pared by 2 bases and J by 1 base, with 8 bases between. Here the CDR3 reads CASSLSELQETQYF. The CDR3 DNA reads TGTGCCAGCAGCTTAAGCGAGCTCCAAGAGACCCAGTACTTC. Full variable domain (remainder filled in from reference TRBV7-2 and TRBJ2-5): GAGVSQSPSNKVTEKGKDVELRCDPISGHTALYWYRQSLGQGLEFLIYFQGNSAPDKSGLPSDRFSAERTGGSVSTLTIQRTQQEDSAVYLCASSLSELQETQYFGPGTRLLVL.

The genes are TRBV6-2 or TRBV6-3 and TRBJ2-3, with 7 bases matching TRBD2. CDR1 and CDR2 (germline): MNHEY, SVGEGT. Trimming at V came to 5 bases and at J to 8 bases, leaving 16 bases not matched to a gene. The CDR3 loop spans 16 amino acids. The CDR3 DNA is TGTGCCAGCAGTACCTTAAAGAGACTAGCTTCCCTTACGCAGTATTTT. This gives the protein CASSTLKRLASLTQYF.

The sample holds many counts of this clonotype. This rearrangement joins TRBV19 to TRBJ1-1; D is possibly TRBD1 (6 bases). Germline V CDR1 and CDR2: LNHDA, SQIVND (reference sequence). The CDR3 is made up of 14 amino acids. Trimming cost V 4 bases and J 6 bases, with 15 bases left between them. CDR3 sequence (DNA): TGTGCCAGTAGTACCGAAACAGGGCTCGCTGAAGCTTTCTTT. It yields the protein CASSTETGLAEAFF.

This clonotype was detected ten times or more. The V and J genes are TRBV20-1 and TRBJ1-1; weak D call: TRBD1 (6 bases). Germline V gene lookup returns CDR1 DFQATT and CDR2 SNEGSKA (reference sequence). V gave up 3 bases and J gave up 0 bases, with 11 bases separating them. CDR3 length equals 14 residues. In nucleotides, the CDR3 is TGCAGTGCTAGGGGACAAGTCATGAACACTGAAGCTTTCTTT. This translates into CSARGQVMNTEAFF.

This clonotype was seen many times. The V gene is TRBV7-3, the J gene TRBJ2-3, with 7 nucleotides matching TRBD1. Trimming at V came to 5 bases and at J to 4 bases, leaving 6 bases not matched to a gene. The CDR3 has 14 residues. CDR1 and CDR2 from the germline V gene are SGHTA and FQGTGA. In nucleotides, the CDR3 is TGTGCCAGCAGCATCCTTGACAGGGCAGATACGCAGTATTTT. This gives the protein CASSILDRADTQYF.

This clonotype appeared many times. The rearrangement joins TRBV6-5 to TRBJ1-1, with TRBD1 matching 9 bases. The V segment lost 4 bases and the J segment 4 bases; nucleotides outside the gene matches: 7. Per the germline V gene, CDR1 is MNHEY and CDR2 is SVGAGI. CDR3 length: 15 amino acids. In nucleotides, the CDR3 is TGTGCCAGCAGTTCTCCGCGACAGGGGGGCACTGAAGCTTTCTTT. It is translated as CASSSPRQGGTEAFF.

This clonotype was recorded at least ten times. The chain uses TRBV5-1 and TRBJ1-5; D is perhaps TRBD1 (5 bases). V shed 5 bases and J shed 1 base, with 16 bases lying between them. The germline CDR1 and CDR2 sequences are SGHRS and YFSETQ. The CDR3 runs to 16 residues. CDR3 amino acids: CASSPGDQGSNQPQHF. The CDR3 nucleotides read TGCGCCAGCAGTCCCGGGGATCAGGGCAGCAATCAGCCCCAGCATTTT. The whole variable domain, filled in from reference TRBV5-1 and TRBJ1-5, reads KAGVTQTPRYLIKTRGQQVTLSCSPISGHRSVSWYQQTPGQGLQFLFEYFSETQRNKGNFPGRFSGRQFSNSRSEMNVSTLELGDSALYLCASSPGDQGSNQPQHFGDGTRLSIL.

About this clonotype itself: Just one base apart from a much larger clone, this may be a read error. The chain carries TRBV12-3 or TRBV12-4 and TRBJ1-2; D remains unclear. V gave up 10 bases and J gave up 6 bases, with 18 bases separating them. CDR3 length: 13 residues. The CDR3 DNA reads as TGTGCCACCACTGGCCTACGGGCCCATGGCTACACCTTC. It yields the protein CATTGLRAHGYTF.

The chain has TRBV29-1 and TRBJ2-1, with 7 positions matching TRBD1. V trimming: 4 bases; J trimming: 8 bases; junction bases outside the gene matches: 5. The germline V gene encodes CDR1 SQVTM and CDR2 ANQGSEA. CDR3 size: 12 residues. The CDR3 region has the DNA TGCAGCGTTGTTGGCCAGGGGGATGAGCAGTTCTTC. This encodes CSVVGQGDEQFF.

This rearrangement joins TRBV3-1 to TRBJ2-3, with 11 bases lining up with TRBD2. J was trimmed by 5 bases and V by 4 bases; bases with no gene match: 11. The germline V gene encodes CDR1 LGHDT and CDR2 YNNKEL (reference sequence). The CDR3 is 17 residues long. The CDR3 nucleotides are TGTGCCAGCAGCCGACTAGCGGGAAGCGTCGGTAGAGATACGCAGTATTTT. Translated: CASSRLAGSVGRDTQYF.

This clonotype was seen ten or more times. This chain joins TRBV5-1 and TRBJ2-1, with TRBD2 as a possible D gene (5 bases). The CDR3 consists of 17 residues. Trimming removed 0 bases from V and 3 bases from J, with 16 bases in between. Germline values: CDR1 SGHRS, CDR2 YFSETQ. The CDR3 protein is CASSLVARPPNYNEQFF. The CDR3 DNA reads TGCGCCAGCAGCTTGGTAGCGAGACCCCCGAACTACAATGAGCAGTTCTTC.

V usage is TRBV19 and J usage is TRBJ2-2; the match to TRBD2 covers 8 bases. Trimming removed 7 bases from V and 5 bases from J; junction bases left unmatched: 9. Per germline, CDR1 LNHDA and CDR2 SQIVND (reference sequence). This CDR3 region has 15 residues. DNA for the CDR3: TGTGCCAGTACCTCGGGCGGGAGGCGAACCGGGGAGCTGTTTTTT. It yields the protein CASTSGGRRTGELFF.

The CDR3 loop is CASSPATGHEQYF. CDR3 DNA: TGCGCCAGCAGCCCTGCGACAGGGCACGAGCAGTACTTC. V is TRBV5-1 and J is TRBJ2-7, with 7 bases fitting TRBD1. This CDR3 comprises 13 residues. Trimming at V came to 4 bases and at J to 5 bases, leaving 6 bases not matched to a gene. The V gene's germline CDR1 is SGHRS and CDR2 YFSETQ.

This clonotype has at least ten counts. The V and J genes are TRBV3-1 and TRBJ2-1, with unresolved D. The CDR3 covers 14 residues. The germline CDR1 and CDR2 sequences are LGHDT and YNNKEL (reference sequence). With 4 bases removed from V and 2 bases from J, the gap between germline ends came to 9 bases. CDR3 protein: CASSRAVTYNEQFF. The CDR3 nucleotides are TGTGCCAGCAGCCGTGCGGTAACCTACAATGAGCAGTTCTTC.

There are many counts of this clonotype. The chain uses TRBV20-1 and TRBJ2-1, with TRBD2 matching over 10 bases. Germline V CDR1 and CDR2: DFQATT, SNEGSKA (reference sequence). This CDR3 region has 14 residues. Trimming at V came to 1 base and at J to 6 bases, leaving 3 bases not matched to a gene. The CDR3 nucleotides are TGCAGTGCTAGAGGGACTAGCGGATTCAATGAGCAGTTCTTC. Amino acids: CSARGTSGFNEQFF.